Shown below are 3 T cell receptor beta chains from a single sample sequenced in a study of T cells in Graves' hyperthyroidism and ophthalmopathy. There were TCR beta CDR3 regions amplified from RNA transcripts. A first-round RT-PCR of the TCR CDR3 used the HTBI primer set. Each CDR3 protein gets one entry after TCRdb re-called the multiplex PCR reads with MiXCR. This table has a few hundred thousand distinct CDR3 sequences, about a fifth appearing once. The sequencing input was blood. The origin of the receptors is a man between 18 and 29 years old with Graves' ophthalmopathy.

The rearrangement joins TRBV10-3 to TRBJ2-1; TRBD2 matches at 8 bases. Germline V lookup: CDR1 ENHRY, CDR2 SYGVKD. The CDR3 loop spans 14 amino acids. The V gene end was trimmed by 2 bases and the J gene end by 8 bases; junction bases not matched to a gene: 5. The CDR3 region is CAISEAASGYEQFF. CDR3 nucleotides: TGTGCCATCAGTGAGGCAGCTAGCGGGTATGAGCAGTTCTTC.

This clonotype was found many times. This chain uses TRBV7-2 with TRBJ2-1, with D uncertain. The CDR3 is 16 amino acids. Per germline, CDR1 SGHTA and CDR2 FQGNSA. The V gene lost 1 base and the J gene lost 6 bases, with 16 bases spanning the gap. The CDR3: CASSLDGKPLGNEQFF. CDR3 DNA sequence: TGTGCCAGCAGCTTAGACGGCAAGCCCCTAGGCAATGAGCAGTTCTTC.

The genes are TRBV9 and TRBJ2-5; 7 positions agree with TRBD2. Germline lookup yields CDR1 SGDLS and CDR2 YYNGEE. V lost 4 bases to trimming and J lost 7 bases; unmatched junction nucleotides: 13. The CDR3 sequence is 15 residues long. The chain's CDR3 is CASSPIWGTTTTQYF. The CDR3 DNA reads TGTGCCAGCAGCCCCATCTGGGGGACTACAACGACCCAGTACTTC.